The rows below give T cell receptor beta chains drawn from one sample of a study of vaccination and CD4 T cells after COVID-19. A single record per CDR3 protein comes from TCRdb applying MiXCR to the PCR reads. The sample carries about 9,600 distinct CDR3 sequences, 26% recorded once. Their cognate antigens are unknown. The material was CD4+ T cells from blood, cultured in vitro, obtained after SARS-CoV-2 vaccination. These receptor sequences come from a human donor who had recovered from COVID-19. Each CDR3 is given with its conserved first and last residue. The D gene is left open where the match is weak. The listing skips clone size in some rows; elsewhere it reads once, few, many or a size class.

size	J	length	D	V	DNA	CDR3
few	TRBJ2-3	14	NA	TRBV11-3	TGTGCCAGCAGCCAAACGCCGACTACAGATACGCAGTATTTT	CASSQTPTTDTQYF
few	TRBJ2-2	16	NA	TRBV7-9	TGTGCCAGCAGCCCCCGGAGGGGGGAGGACACCGGGGAGCTGTTTTTT	CASSPRRGEDTGELFF
NA	TRBJ1-5	16	TRBD1	TRBV6-2/TRBV6-3	TGTGCCAGCAGTCCCCCGGGACAGGGGGCTGGGCAGCCCCAGCATTTT	CASSPPGQGAGQPQHF
NA	TRBJ2-1	11	NA	TRBV28	TGTGCCAGCAGCTATTACAATGAGCAGTTCTTC	CASSYYNEQFF
NA	TRBJ1-5	14	NA	TRBV6-2/TRBV6-3	TGTGCCAGCATGAGGTCGCAGGGCAATCAGCCCCAGCATTTT	CASMRSQGNQPQHF
few	TRBJ2-7	13	NA	TRBV28	TGTGCCAGCAGTTTGCCAGAGGCCTACGAGCAGTACTTC	CASSLPEAYEQYF
NA	TRBJ2-7	15	NA	TRBV27	TGTGCCAGCAATCCCATCCTCGTGGCCTCCTACGAGCAGTACTTC	CASNPILVASYEQYF
NA	TRBJ2-7	13	NA	TRBV20-1	TGCAGTGCTCGCCAGGGAGGCGGGTACGAGCAGTACTTC	CSARQGGGYEQYF
NA	TRBJ1-6	17	TRBD1	TRBV28	TGTGCCAGCAGTTTGTCGTTCTTGACAGGGACATATTCACCCCTCCACTTT	CASSLSFLTGTYSPLHF
few	TRBJ1-2	15	NA	TRBV4-3	TGCGCCAGCAGCCAAGGGTTTACCCCTAACTATGGCTACACCTTC	CASSQGFTPNYGYTF
NA	TRBJ2-7	17	TRBD2	TRBV6-5	TGTGCCAGCAGTTACTCGGGGCTAGCGGCAATACCCTACGAGCAGTACTTC	CASSYSGLAAIPYEQYF
medium-sized	TRBJ2-7	14	NA	TRBV6-2/TRBV6-3	TGTGCCAGCACTTCAATTGGGGGAGCCTACGAGCAGTACTTC	CASTSIGGAYEQYF
few	TRBJ2-5	12	NA	TRBV10-3	TGTGCCATCAGTGAGCGCCAAGAGACCCAGTACTTC	CAISERQETQYF
NA	TRBJ2-3	14	TRBD1	TRBV29-1	TGCAGCCTGAACCCGGGACAGGGAACAGATACGCAGTATTTT	CSLNPGQGTDTQYF
NA	TRBJ1-5	14	NA	TRBV20-1	TGCAGTGCCAGAGGGTTGGGGGACAATCAGCCCCAGCGTTTT	CSARGLGDNQPQRF
NA	TRBJ2-7	15	NA	TRBV20-1	TGCAGTGCTCTAGCCCCTAAGGGGCTGAGCTACGAGCAGTACTTC	CSALAPKGLSYEQYF
NA	TRBJ1-5	13	NA	TRBV6-2/TRBV6-3	TGTGCCAGCAGCATTCAGGGGATTAAGCCCCAGCATTTT	CASSIQGIKPQHF
NA	TRBJ2-7	14	NA	TRBV14	TGTGCCAGCAGCCAAAATTCCGGGGACCGTTCGGGGTACTTC	CASSQNSGDRSGYF
few	TRBJ1-5	13	NA	TRBV5-6	TGTGCCAGCAGCGAACAGGGAAACCAGCCCCAGCATTTT	CASSEQGNQPQHF
few	TRBJ2-3	16	TRBD2	TRBV7-9	TGTGCCAGCAGCCCCCCCGGGACTAGCGGGAGTGATACGCAGTATTTT	CASSPPGTSGSDTQYF
NA	TRBJ1-1	15	NA	TRBV7-2	TGTGCCAGCAGCGCCCAGGGACGGACGAACACTGAAGCTTTCTTT	CASSAQGRTNTEAFF
medium-sized	TRBJ1-2	18	TRBD1	TRBV27	TGTGCCAGCAGTTTAGGGGCGGGACAGGGATTAGGTCTAGGTGGCTACACCTTC	CASSLGAGQGLGLGGYTF
NA	TRBJ1-1	18	NA	TRBV28	TGTGCCAGCAGTCGCCCCATGGGGGGCGTGTTTCCCTACACTGAAGCTTTCTTT	CASSRPMGGVFPYTEAFF
NA	TRBJ2-7	13	TRBD1	TRBV18	TGTGCCAGCTCACGGGACAGCAACTACGAGCAGTACTTC	CASSRDSNYEQYF
few	TRBJ2-1	15	TRBD2	TRBV7-2	TGTGCCAGCGCCATGCTAGCGGGGACCTACAATGAGCAGTTCTTC	CASAMLAGTYNEQFF
NA	TRBJ2-5	15	TRBD2	TRBV20-1	TGCAGTGCTAGGGGCGAGCGGGGGGCGGGGGAGACCCAGTACTTC	CSARGERGAGETQYF
NA	TRBJ2-3	19	TRBD2	TRBV6-2/TRBV6-3	TGTGCCAGCAGTTACTCGATGGGGACTAGCGGGAGAGGGGCAGATACGCAGTATTTT	CASSYSMGTSGRGADTQYF
few	TRBJ1-1	16	TRBD1	TRBV7-9	TGTGCCAGCAGCAAAGGACAGGAGCAAATGAACACTGAAGCTTTCTTT	CASSKGQEQMNTEAFF
few	TRBJ2-5	12	TRBD2	TRBV6-1	TGTGCCAGCCAGCGGGGACAAGAGACCCAGTACTTC	CASQRGQETQYF
medium-sized	TRBJ2-6	14	NA	TRBV20-1	TGCAGTGCTAGAGAAAACAGGGGGGCCAACGTCCTGACTTTC	CSARENRGANVLTF
NA	TRBJ2-7	14	NA	TRBV6-1	TGTGCCAGCAGCTCCGGAAGGCCGCCCTACGAGCAGTACTTC	CASSSGRPPYEQYF
NA	TRBJ2-7	13	NA	TRBV30	TGTGCCTGGAAAAAGCCAGCCACCTACGAGCAGTACTTC	CAWKKPATYEQYF
NA	TRBJ2-1	12	NA	TRBV15	TGTGCCACCAGCACGGTTTACAATGAGCAGTTCTTC	CATSTVYNEQFF
few	TRBJ1-1	11	NA	TRBV28	TGTGCCAGCACCAAGCGCCTTGAAGCTTTCTTT	CASTKRLEAFF
NA	TRBJ1-1	15	TRBD1	TRBV18	TGTGCCAGCTCCCATAGACAGGGTAAGAACACTGAAGCTTTCTTT	CASSHRQGKNTEAFF
NA	TRBJ1-6	16	TRBD1	TRBV5-4	TGTGCCAGCAGCCTACAACCGGGACAGACCAATTCACCCCTCCACTTT	CASSLQPGQTNSPLHF
NA	TRBJ1-2	13	TRBD1	TRBV28	TGTGCCAGCGGGACCCCTACAGGGGATGGCTACACCTTC	CASGTPTGDGYTF
NA	TRBJ1-3	12	NA	TRBV19	TGTGCCAGTAGTATATCTGGAAACACCATATATTTT	CASSISGNTIYF
few	TRBJ1-5	15	NA	TRBV19	TGTGCCAGTACTCCGACAGGATACTACAATCAGCCCCAGCATTTT	CASTPTGYYNQPQHF
once	TRBJ2-2	18	TRBD2	TRBV6-5	TGTGCCAGCAGTTATGTATCCCTAGCGGGAGGGGTCACCGGGGAGCTGTTTTTT	CASSYVSLAGGVTGELFF
NA	TRBJ2-3	16	NA	TRBV2	TGTGCCAGCAGTAGACGGACAGAGCTTAGCACAGATACGCAGTATTTT	CASSRRTELSTDTQYF
NA	TRBJ2-2	14	TRBD2	TRBV19	TGTGCCAGTAGTGCTAGCGGGAATCCCGGGGAGCTGTTTTTT	CASSASGNPGELFF
NA	TRBJ1-6	14	NA	TRBV20-1	TGCAGTGCTCTCGACAGGCAGAGTAATTCACCCCTCCACTTT	CSALDRQSNSPLHF
NA	TRBJ1-6	16	NA	TRBV7-9	TGTGCCAGCAGCTTAGTTTCAGGGGCCCTAGGCTCACCCCTCCACTTT	CASSLVSGALGSPLHF
NA	TRBJ1-5	13	NA	TRBV30	TGTGCCTGGAGTGCGGCGGACAATCAGCCCCAGCATTTT	CAWSAADNQPQHF
NA	TRBJ1-2	15	TRBD1	TRBV28	TGTGCCAGCAGGAAACAGGGGGCTAGGAACTATGGCTACACCTTC	CASRKQGARNYGYTF
few	TRBJ2-3	17	TRBD2	TRBV7-2	TGTGCCAGCATGCTAACCGTAGAGACTAGCGCGGCAGATACGCAGTATTTT	CASMLTVETSAADTQYF
few	TRBJ2-7	14	NA	TRBV27	TGTGCCAGCAGTTTAGTGGGGATCTCCTACGAGCAGTACTTC	CASSLVGISYEQYF
few	TRBJ1-5	15	NA	TRBV6-2/TRBV6-3	TGTGCCAGCAGTTACACCAGGGATGGCAATCAGCCCCAGCATTTT	CASSYTRDGNQPQHF
NA	TRBJ1-6	10	NA	TRBV20-1	TGCAGTGCCGCGACCGCACCCCTCCACTTT	CSAATAPLHF
NA	TRBJ2-7	17	TRBD1	TRBV14	TGTGCCAGCAGCCAAGATCAGTTGGGACAGCGACCCTACGAGCAGTACTTC	CASSQDQLGQRPYEQYF
NA	TRBJ1-2	11	NA	TRBV9	TGTGCCAGCAGCGTGGGCAATGGCTACACCTTC	CASSVGNGYTF
few	TRBJ2-3	18	TRBD2	TRBV20-1	TGCAGTGCTACTTCGCCCGTACTAGCGGGCTTTAGCACAGATACGCAGTATTTT	CSATSPVLAGFSTDTQYF